The text below deals with one T cell receptor beta chain. Its antigen is not identified. Only in-frame clones appear in the TCRdb table, and some are missing; sequencing was by immunoSEQ multiplex PCR. Of fewer than 70,000 clones listed, roughly nine tenths are singletons. This sample is drawn from a study of OX40 agonist ivuxolimab in advanced cancers. Study background: Patients received ivuxolimab, an agonistic anti-OX40 (CD134) antibody. Eligibility admitted prior anti-PD-1, anti-PD-L1 or anti-CTLA-4 therapy; roughly 40% had some. Three patients had partial responses: one hepatocellular carcinoma, two cutaneous melanoma.

Study-level findings and limits: In the expanded peripheral T cells, antigen specificity was never determined.

Here the sequenced sample was CD4+ or CD8+ T cells sorted from blood, taken in a trial of the OX40 agonist ivuxolimab. The TCR comes from an adult with an advanced solid tumor such as melanoma, head and neck, liver or kidney cancer.

The CDR3 region has the DNA TGTGCCAGCAGTTCGAGGGGAACTGGGAGTGAAAAACTGTTTTTT. Its translation: CASSSRGTGSEKLFF. The chain uses TRBV27 and TRBJ1-4, with D possibly matching TRBD1 (5 bases). The CDR3 covers 15 residues. V lost 4 bases and J 7 bases, leaving 16 bases between the germline ends. Germline CDR1 MNHEY, CDR2 SMNVEV (reference sequence).